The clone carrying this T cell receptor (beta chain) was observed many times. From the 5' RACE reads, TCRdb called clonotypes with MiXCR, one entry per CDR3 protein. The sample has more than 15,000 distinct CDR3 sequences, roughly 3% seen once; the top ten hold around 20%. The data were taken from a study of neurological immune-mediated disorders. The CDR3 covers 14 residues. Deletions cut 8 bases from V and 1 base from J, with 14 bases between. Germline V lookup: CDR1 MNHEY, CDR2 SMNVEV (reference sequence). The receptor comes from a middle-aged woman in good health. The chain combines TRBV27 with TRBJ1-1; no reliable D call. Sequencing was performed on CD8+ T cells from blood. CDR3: CASSFAGGNTEAFF. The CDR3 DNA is TGTGCCAGCTCCTTCGCGGGCGGGAACACTGAAGCTTTCTTT.